This TCR beta chain originates from a study of blood T cells in healthy people across ages. Isolated per sample were at least 7 million PBMCs. Total RNA was isolated from each sample in quantities of at least 5 micrograms. Primers used in a second PCR of roughly 6 to 12 cycles were a sample-barcoded 5' primer and a J-beta primer mix. Each cDNA molecule, via a template-switch adaptor with 12 random nucleotides, was tagged. TCRdb itself ran the 5' RACE reads through MiXCR, one entry per CDR3 protein. The sample yields about 500,000 distinct CDR3 sequences, more than 20% seen once. The V gene's germline CDR1 is SQVTM and CDR2 ANQGSEA. Trimming removed 5 bases from V and 6 bases from J, with 10 bases in between. This CDR3 has 12 residues. This sample was shared with a second study, whose subject was T cells of mothers and their children. Turning to that study: Samples were provided by three healthy Caucasian mothers and their six children.

The material sequenced was blood. The chain recombines TRBV29-1 with TRBJ1-4; no reliable D call. The clonotype originates from a boy aged 5-17 years in good health. The CDR3 DNA is TGCAGCGTTCTCCGGGGAGATGAAAAACTGTTTTTT. This gives the protein CSVLRGDEKLFF.